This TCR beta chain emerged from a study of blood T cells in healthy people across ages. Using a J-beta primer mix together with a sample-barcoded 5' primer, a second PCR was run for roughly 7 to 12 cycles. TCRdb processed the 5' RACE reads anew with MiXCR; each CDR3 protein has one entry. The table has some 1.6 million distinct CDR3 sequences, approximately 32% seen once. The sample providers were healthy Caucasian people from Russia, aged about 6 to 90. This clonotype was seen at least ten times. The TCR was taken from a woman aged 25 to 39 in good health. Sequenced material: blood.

The CDR3 reads CSVEGGGSPTYEQYF. The CDR3 DNA reads TGCAGCGTTGAAGGTGGCGGGTCCCCCACCTACGAGCAGTACTTC. The chain joins TRBV29-1 to TRBJ2-7; possible D gene TRBD2, 5 bases. This CDR3 is built from 15 residues. V shed 1 base and J shed 2 bases, with 15 bases lying between them. Germline CDR1 SQVTM, CDR2 ANQGSEA.